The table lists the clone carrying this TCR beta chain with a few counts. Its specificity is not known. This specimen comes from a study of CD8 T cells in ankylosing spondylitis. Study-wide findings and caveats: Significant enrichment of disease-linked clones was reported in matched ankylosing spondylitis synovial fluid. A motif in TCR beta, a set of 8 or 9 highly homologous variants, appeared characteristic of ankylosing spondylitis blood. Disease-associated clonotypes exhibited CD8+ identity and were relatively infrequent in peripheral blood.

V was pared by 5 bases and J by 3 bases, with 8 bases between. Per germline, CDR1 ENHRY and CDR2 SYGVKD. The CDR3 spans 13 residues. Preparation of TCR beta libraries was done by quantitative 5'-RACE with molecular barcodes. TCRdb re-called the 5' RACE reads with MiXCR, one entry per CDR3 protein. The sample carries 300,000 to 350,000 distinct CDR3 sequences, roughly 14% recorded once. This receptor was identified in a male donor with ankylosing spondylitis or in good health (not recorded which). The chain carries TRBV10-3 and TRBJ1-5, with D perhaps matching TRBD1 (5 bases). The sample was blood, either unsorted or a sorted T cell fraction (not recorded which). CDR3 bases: TGTGCCATCAGTCAGGGCGCCAATCAGCCCCAGCATTTT. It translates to CAISQGANQPQHF.